This T cell receptor beta chain stems from a study of monozygotic twins with inflammatory bowel disease. Study-level results: A distinction between different T cell subtypes was not possible.

After re-calling the 5' RACE reads, TCRdb lists one entry per CDR3 protein, DNA absent. This repertoire includes 150,000 to 200,000 distinct CDR3 sequences. This CDR3 region has 14 residues. To note about this clonotype: Its matching antigen is unknown.

The chain recombines TRBV12-3 or TRBV12-4 with TRBJ2-3; without DNA, the TCRdb call of TRBD2 cannot be checked. This receptor was taken from a human donor with ulcerative colitis or Crohn's disease, or a healthy co-twin of an affected twin (not recorded which). The sequenced material came from blood. The CDR3 loop is CASNPLDGTDTQYF.